This is a list of T cell receptor beta chains from one sample in a study of blood T cell repertoires in COVID-19. Clones were sequenced by immunoSEQ multiplex PCR, and TCRdb holds only the in-frame ones, with some missing. The sample includes around 300,000 clones, approximately 90% of them seen just once. Input material: PBMCs or T cells enriched from blood (not recorded which). The source of these receptors is a middle-aged woman who had recovered from COVID-19. Each CDR3 is given with its conserved first and last residue. Fields, in order: D gene, J gene, V gene, clone size, CDR3 DNA, CDR3 protein. A D gene is named only where the DNA matches it firmly. Part of the rows lack a size; the others show once, few, many or a class for expanded clones.

>TRBD1|TRBJ1-2|TRBV19|NA
TGTGCCAGTAGTACAGGACAGGTACCTCATGGCTACACCTTC
CASSTGQVPHGYTF
>TRBD1|TRBJ1-3|TRBV4-2|NA
TGTGCCAGCAGCACCCTAGGACAGGGGAGATCTGGAAACACCATATATTTT
CASSTLGQGRSGNTIYF
>NA|TRBJ1-1|TRBV7-9|NA
TGTGCCAGCAGCCCGGCGGACAACATGAACACTGAAGCTTTCTTT
CASSPADNMNTEAFF
>NA|TRBJ2-1|TRBV30|NA
TGTGCCCGGTCGGGGGGCGCGGAGAATGAGCAGTTCTTC
CARSGGAENEQFF
>NA|TRBJ2-2|TRBV7-8|NA
TGTGCCAGCAGCTTAGTCGTCTCTAGAGGTTTGACCGGGGAGCTGTTTTTT
CASSLVVSRGLTGELFF
>NA|TRBJ1-2|TRBV15|NA
TGTGCCACCAGCAGAGATGGGCTCTATGGCTACACCTTC
CATSRDGLYGYTF
>NA|TRBJ2-3|TRBV4-1|few
TGCGCCAGCAGCCAAGATGGCGATACGCAGTATTTT
CASSQDGDTQYF
>TRBD2|TRBJ2-3|TRBV20-1|NA
TGCAGTGCTAGTTCTTCCGGACTAGCGGGAGGAGTAGATACGCAGTATTTT
CSASSSGLAGGVDTQYF
>NA|TRBJ1-5|TRBV19|once
TGTGCCAGTAGTATTGTCTATCAGCCCCAGCATTTT
CASSIVYQPQHF
>NA|TRBJ2-7|TRBV14|NA
TGTGCCAGCAGCCCACAGGGTTTCTACGAGCAGTACTTC
CASSPQGFYEQYF
>TRBD1|TRBJ1-1|TRBV6-5|once
TGTGCCAGCAGTTCACAGGGGCTAGACACTGAAGCTTTCTTT
CASSSQGLDTEAFF
>NA|TRBJ1-2|TRBV2|NA
TGTGCCAGCAGTGAGGGGGGATTTGCTAACTATGGCTACACCTTC
CASSEGGFANYGYTF
>NA|TRBJ1-2|TRBV4-1|NA
TGCGCCAGCAGCCAAGGGACGGCTACAACATGGGAGGGCTACACCTTC
CASSQGTATTWEGYTF
>TRBD2|TRBJ2-2|TRBV13|few
TGTGCCAGCAGCACTAGCGGGAGAGGAACCGGGGAGCTGTTTTTT
CASSTSGRGTGELFF
>TRBD1|TRBJ1-3|TRBV2|NA
TGTGCCAGCAGTGGTTCGGGACAGGGGAACTCTGGAAACACCATATATTTT
CASSGSGQGNSGNTIYF
>NA|TRBJ2-2|TRBV19|NA
TGTGCCAGTAGTCCACTACGGGTGTCGAACACCGGGGAGCTGTTTTTT
CASSPLRVSNTGELFF
>NA|TRBJ2-1|TRBV5-1|NA
TGCGCCAGCACCATTCTAGGCAATGAGCAGTTCTTC
CASTILGNEQFF
>TRBD2|TRBJ2-5|TRBV11-2|NA
TGTGCCACCTCAGCTGGGTGGACTAGCGAATATGAGACCCAGTACTTC
CATSAGWTSEYETQYF
>NA|TRBJ1-3|TRBV19|NA
TGTGCCAGTAGTACCCTGAGGGGGAGCGCCCGGAACACCATATATTTT
CASSTLRGSARNTIYF
>TRBD2|TRBJ2-1|TRBV19|few
TGTGCCAGTAGTACGGGACTAGCGGACTACAATGAGCAGTTCTTC
CASSTGLADYNEQFF
>NA|TRBJ1-3|TRBV9|NA
TGTGCCAGCAGCCGAGACTCCTCTGGAAACACCATATATTTT
CASSRDSSGNTIYF
>NA|TRBJ2-3|TRBV4-2|NA
TGTGCCAGCAGCCAATACGAGGAGCACCCCCCAGATACGCAGTATTTT
CASSQYEEHPPDTQYF
>TRBD2|TRBJ2-5|TRBV29-1|NA
TGCAGCGCGCCCGGACGGGAGGGGGAGACCCAGTACTTC
CSAPGREGETQYF
>NA|TRBJ2-2|TRBV19|NA
TGTGCCAGTAGTATCGGGTCGTCTGGCGGGGAGCTGTTTTTT
CASSIGSSGGELFF
>TRBD1|TRBJ1-1|TRBV7-2|NA
TGTGCCAGCAGCCTGGGACAGGGGAACACTGAAGCTTTCTTT
CASSLGQGNTEAFF
>NA|TRBJ2-7|TRBV7-8|NA
TGTGCCAGCAGTTGGAGTGGCGAGCAGTACTTC
CASSWSGEQYF
>NA|TRBJ2-1|TRBV2|NA
TGTGCCAGCACCTCCGAGTCGAAGGAGCAGTTCTTC
CASTSESKEQFF
>NA|TRBJ2-7|TRBV19|NA
TGTGCCAGCAGTATTGGGGGAGGCGGGAACTACGAGCAGTACTTC
CASSIGGGGNYEQYF
>NA|TRBJ2-1|TRBV7-9|NA
TGTGCCAGCAGTCGAACGCAGGGCCCCTACAATGAGCAGTTCTTC
CASSRTQGPYNEQFF
>NA|TRBJ1-3|TRBV19|NA
TGTGCCAGTACACGGGGCTCTGGAAACACCATATATTTT
CASTRGSGNTIYF
>TRBD1|TRBJ1-2|TRBV20-1|NA
TGCAGTGCGGGGGACAGCGGCTACACCTTC
CSAGDSGYTF
>TRBD2|TRBJ2-7|TRBV4-2|NA
TGTGCCAGCAGCCAAGTAGGATTTGGTAGCGGGAGTTCCTACGAGCAGTACTTC
CASSQVGFGSGSSYEQYF
>TRBD2|TRBJ2-1|TRBV7-9|once
TGTGCCAGCAGCTTAGTTGTGGGGTGGCTAGCGGACAACAATGAGCAGTTCTTC
CASSLVVGWLADNNEQFF
>NA|TRBJ2-6|TRBV28|NA
TGTGCCAGCAGCCAACTTACTAGGTCCGGGGCCAACGTCCTGACTTTC
CASSQLTRSGANVLTF
>NA|TRBJ2-1|TRBV30|NA
TGTGCCTGGACGGAGACAGATAATGAGCAGTTCTTC
CAWTETDNEQFF
>NA|TRBJ1-2|TRBV28|NA
TGTGCCAGTGTGGACAGTTATAACTATGGCTACACCTTC
CASVDSYNYGYTF
>NA|TRBJ2-3|TRBV29-1|NA
TGCAGCGTTGAAGAGGGCAGGGCGGATACGCAGTATTTT
CSVEEGRADTQYF
>TRBD1|TRBJ1-5|TRBV27|NA
TGTGCCAGCAGTGCGGGACAGACAAATCAGCCCCAGCATTTT
CASSAGQTNQPQHF
>TRBD2|TRBJ2-3|TRBV7-3|few
TGTGCCAGCAGCTTGACCCCGGGACTAGCGAGCACAGATACGCAGTATTTT
CASSLTPGLASTDTQYF
>NA|TRBJ2-2|TRBV12-3/TRBV12-4|NA
TGTGCCAGCAGTGGACTATCCGGGGAGCTGTTTTTT
CASSGLSGELFF
>NA|TRBJ1-1|TRBV7-9|NA
TGTGCCAGCAGCTTAAGTTCGGTCAGGGTCGCTGAAGCTTTCTTT
CASSLSSVRVAEAFF
>NA|TRBJ2-5|TRBV28|NA
TGTGCCAGCAGTTTACTTGAAGAGACCCAGTACTTC
CASSLLEETQYF
>TRBD1|TRBJ2-7|TRBV3-1/TRBV3-2|few
TGTGCCAGCAGCCAAGATCTGGAGACAGGGAGCTACGAGCAGTACTTC
CASSQDLETGSYEQYF
>NA|TRBJ2-1|TRBV5-1|NA
TGCGCCAGCAGCTTGGGCGGGACCCACAATGAGCAGTTCTTC
CASSLGGTHNEQFF
>TRBD1|TRBJ2-7|TRBV2|NA
TGTGCCAGCAGGCCGGGACAGGGAACCTACGAGCAGTACTTC
CASRPGQGTYEQYF
>NA|TRBJ1-5|TRBV15|NA
TGTGCCACCAGCAGAGATCTAGCGTCTCAGCCCCAGCATTTT
CATSRDLASQPQHF